This TCR beta chain was observed in a study of cytomegalovirus exposure and HLA in healthy donors. In the study overall: Earlier work reported approximately 110 million unique TCR beta sequences from 180 million or so T cells. Findings and caveats of the study: TCR beta chain V- and J-gene trimming was linked, in a later analysis, to a missense variant in DCLRE1C. Later analysis identified several of the most significant clusters that appeared linked to common viral pathogens. Cytomegalovirus association was listed for about 160 TCR beta chains.

PCR used 60 Vbeta primers and 13 Jbeta primers. Measured with immunoSEQ multiplex PCR; TCRdb has only the in-frame clones, and not every one. There are about 200,000 clones in the sample; about 76% occur only once, and around 1.5% lies in the top ten. In the case of this clone: Its antigen remains unknown.

Germline values: CDR1 SGHRS, CDR2 YFSETQ. This CDR3 is built from 16 residues. The V gene end was trimmed by 4 bases and the J gene end by 3 bases; junction bases not matched to a gene: 9. The clonotype comes from a woman aged 50 to 65 in good health and CMV-seronegative. V and J are TRBV5-1 and TRBJ2-2; TRBD1 matches at 7 bases. The source material was PBMCs. This CDR3 is CASSAREGAHTGELFF. The CDR3 DNA is TGCGCCAGCAGCGCCCGCGAGGGGGCCCACACCGGGGAGCTGTTTTTT.